This TCR beta chain was captured by sequencing in a study of early stage breast cancer tumors. Trimming cost V 1 base and J 5 bases; bases outside gene matches: 2. The CDR3 is 15 residues long. CDR1 is SGHVS and CDR2 is FQNEAQ in the germline V gene. TCRdb keeps only in-frame clones here, not all; method: immunoSEQ multiplex PCR. Here the sample spans around 20,000 clones, around 83% being singletons. The specimen was blood. The receptor comes from a person aged 65 to 85 with breast cancer. J is TRBJ1-6 and V is TRBV7-8; 7 nucleotides line up with TRBD1. CDR3 DNA sequence: TGTGCCAGCAGCTTAGAAGGGACAGATAATTCACCCCTCCACTTT. Translation: CASSLEGTDNSPLHF.